A single sample gave rise to the 6 T cell receptor beta chains below, sequenced in a study of shared clonotypes between healthy human individuals. Sequencing used immunoSEQ multiplex PCR; TCRdb keeps in-frame clones, though not all of them. Of about 1 million clones in the sample, under 80% were seen once. The sample taken for sequencing was memory CD4+ T cells sorted from blood. Subset given: CD45RA-negative fraction. The receptors here all came from a man in his late teens or twenties in good health.

Turning to this clone: Other nucleotide sequences from this sample produce the same CDR3. J is TRBJ2-3 and V is TRBV5-4; 11 bases match TRBD2. The CDR3 has 15 residues. Germline values: CDR1 SGHNT, CDR2 YYREEE (reference sequence). The V and J ends lost 4 bases and 2 bases, in that order; junction bases with no gene match: 3. CDR3 in amino acids: CASSRLAGITDTQYF. The CDR3 nucleotides read TGTGCCAGCAGCCGACTAGCGGGGATCACAGATACGCAGTATTTT.

The chain links TRBV27 to TRBJ2-7; 8 bases agree with TRBD2. Losses at the gene ends were 5 bases for V and 3 bases for J; bases not matched to a gene: 6. The CDR3 spans 14 residues. Germline CDR1 reads MNHEY; CDR2 reads SMNVEV (reference sequence). As DNA, the CDR3 is TGTGCCAGCAGTAGGAGCGGGGGCTTCTACGAGCAGTACTTC. It is translated as CASSRSGGFYEQYF.

This clone appeared once. The chain carries TRBV7-3 and TRBJ2-1; 8 bases line up with TRBD1. The germline gives CDR1 SGHTA, CDR2 FQGTGA. The CDR3 sequence is 15 residues long. Trimming cost V 5 bases and J 5 bases; bases outside gene matches: 8. The CDR3 region has the DNA TGTGCCAGCAGCAAAACAGGGGGAAAAGACAATGAGCAGTTCTTC. Its protein is CASSKTGGKDNEQFF. The whole variable domain, filled in from reference TRBV7-3 and TRBJ2-1, reads GAGVSQTPSNKVTEKGKYVELRCDPISGHTALYWYRQSLGQGPEFLIYFQGTGAADDSGLPNDRFFAVRPEGSVSTLKIQRTERGDSAVYLCASSKTGGKDNEQFFGPGTRLTVL.

This chain joins TRBV5-4 and TRBJ2-1; TRBD1 aligns across 7 bases. The CDR3 is 17 amino acids. The junction had 17 bases not matched to a gene; V was cut back by 4 bases and J by 7 bases. CDR1 and CDR2 (germline): SGHNT, YYREEE (reference sequence). The CDR3 here is CASSLRAGQVPWNEQFF. For the CDR3, the DNA is TGTGCCAGCAGCCTACGCGCAGGACAGGTTCCTTGGAATGAGCAGTTCTTC.

This chain joins TRBV18 and TRBJ1-6; D remains unclear. The CDR3 has 14 amino acids. V shed 5 bases and J shed 5 bases, with 10 bases lying between them. Germline V gene lookup returns CDR1 KGHSH and CDR2 LQKENI. CDR3 nucleotides: TGTGCCAGCTCAGTGGGGAGGAATAATTCACCCCTCCACTTT. Encoded protein: CASSVGRNNSPLHF.

Remarks on this clone: The same CDR3 can be traced to other DNA sequences in this sample. The CDR3, as DNA: TGTGCCTGGAGTCGCGGCAGAACATCAACTAATGAAAAACTGTTTTTT. Protein product: CAWSRGRTSTNEKLFF. The genes are TRBV30 and TRBJ1-4; no firm D call. Germline CDR1 and CDR2: GTSNPN and SVGIG (reference sequence). This CDR3 has 16 amino acids. V lost 2 bases to trimming and J lost 0 bases, with 13 bases between them.